These 26 T cell receptor beta chains came from one sample sequenced in a study of blood T cell repertoires in COVID-19. Here immunoSEQ multiplex PCR was the method, and the copy in TCRdb shows in-frame clones only, minus some. Found here are under 450,000 clones, 91% of them singletons; the top ten hold roughly 0.9%. Sequences were obtained from PBMCs or T cells enriched from blood (not recorded which). The receptors derive from a woman aged 40-49 years who had been exposed to COVID-19.

The CDR3 DNA is TGTGCCAGCACCCTGAAACCGGGACAACTTAACTATGGCTACACCTTC. Protein sequence: CASTLKPGQLNYGYTF. V gene TRBV2 combines with J gene TRBJ1-2, with D perhaps matching TRBD1 (6 bases). Looked up from germline, CDR1 is SNHLY and CDR2 is FYNNEI. V lost 7 bases, J lost 1 base, and 19 bases lay in between. CDR3 length equals 16 residues.

The V and J genes are TRBV6-5 and TRBJ1-1; D gene unclear. The CDR3 loop spans 12 amino acids. Trimming shortened V by 7 bases and J by 11 bases, and 17 bases separated the two germline ends. Per the germline V gene, CDR1 is MNHEY and CDR2 is SVGAGI. DNA of the CDR3: TGTGCCAGCAAGCTTCGGGAGGCGAAGGCTTTCTTT. Translation gives CASKLREAKAFF.

The J gene is TRBJ1-5, the V gene TRBV30, with TRBD1 matching 8 bases. This CDR3 region has 14 residues. J gave up 6 bases and V 0 bases, and 4 bases lay outside the gene matches. Germline CDR1 GTSNPN, CDR2 SVGIG (reference sequence). For the CDR3, the DNA is TGTGCCTGGAGTGTACAGGGGGTTACTCAGCCCCAGCATTTT. It yields the protein CAWSVQGVTQPQHF.

This clone showed up just once. V and J are TRBV9 and TRBJ2-7; weak D call: TRBD1 (5 bases). Germline CDR1 reads SGDLS; CDR2 reads YYNGEE. V lost 3 bases and J lost 0, with 19 bases in between. This CDR3 is built from 17 residues. The CDR3 reads CASSEREVRVSSYEQYF. CDR3 coding DNA: TGTGCCAGCAGCGAGCGAGAAGTCAGGGTGAGCTCCTACGAGCAGTACTTC. The full variable domain, rest sourced from reference TRBV9 and TRBJ2-7, is DSGVTQTPKHLITATGQRVTLRCSPRSGDLSVYWYQQSLDQGLQFLIQYYNGEERAKGNILERFSAQQFPDLHSELNLSSLELGDSALYFCASSEREVRVSSYEQYFGPGTRLTVT.

The chain has TRBV14 and TRBJ1-3; a weak D match, TRBD1 (6 bases). V gave up 1 base and J gave up 6 bases, with 13 bases separating them. Germline V gene lookup returns CDR1 SGHDN and CDR2 FVKESK. The CDR3 has 15 amino acids. CDR3 region: CASSQAAGEINTIYF. The CDR3 nucleotides read TGTGCCAGCAGCCAAGCGGCAGGGGAGATAAACACCATATATTTT.

The rearrangement uses TRBV15 and TRBJ2-7, with 10 bases lining up with TRBD1. The CDR3 consists of 15 residues. CDR1 is LNHNV, CDR2 YYDKDF, per germline (reference sequence). V lost 3 bases and J lost 6; bases outside the gene matches: 8. For the CDR3, the DNA is TGTGCCACCAGCAGTGACCGGGACAGGGGTGGCGAGCAGTACTTC. Encoded protein: CATSSDRDRGGEQYF.

This chain connects TRBV24-1 to TRBJ1-2; TRBD1 matches at 11 bases. Germline CDR1 KGHDR, CDR2 SFDVKD. Germline trimming cut 6 bases from V and 2 bases from J; bases unmatched to any gene: 4. CDR3 length: 15 amino acids. CDR3 bases: TGTGCCACCAGTTACGGGACAGGGGGAAACTATGGCTACACCTTC. It translates to CATSYGTGGNYGYTF.

This chain links TRBV5-1 with TRBJ2-7, with a possible D match to TRBD1 (6 bases). This CDR3 comprises 14 residues. The germline V gene encodes CDR1 SGHRS and CDR2 YFSETQ. Trimming stripped 0 bases from V and 3 bases from J, with 10 bases between. Written as DNA, the CDR3 is TGCGCCAGCAGCTTGGTTGGCAGGGGCTACGAGCAGTACTTC. Translating gives CASSLVGRGYEQYF. The full variable domain, with the rest looked up from reference TRBV5-1 and TRBJ2-7, is KAGVTQTPRYLIKTRGQQVTLSCSPISGHRSVSWYQQTPGQGLQFLFEYFSETQRNKGNFPGRFSGRQFSNSRSEMNVSTLELGDSALYLCASSLVGRGYEQYFGPGTRLTVT.

The gene calls are TRBV9 and TRBJ1-5, with 8 bases identical to TRBD1. Germline CDR1 SGDLS, CDR2 YYNGEE. CDR3 length: 15 residues. V was pared by 4 bases and J by 3 bases, with 6 bases of the junction left unmatched. CDR3 DNA: TGTGCCAGCAGCCAGACAGGGGCCAACAATCAGCCCCAGCATTTT. Translating it yields CASSQTGANNQPQHF.

The rearrangement joins TRBV19 to TRBJ2-2; perhaps TRBD1 as D (5 bases). The V gene's germline CDR1 is LNHDA and CDR2 SQIVND (reference sequence). Trimming removed 4 bases from V and 0 bases from J, with 9 bases in between. The CDR3 loop spans 15 amino acids. Here the CDR3 reads CASSRPGTNTGELFF. CDR3 nucleotide sequence: TGTGCCAGTAGTAGGCCAGGGACGAACACCGGGGAGCTGTTTTTT.

This chain uses TRBV6-2 or TRBV6-3 with TRBJ2-7; possible D gene TRBD1, 6 bases. V was shortened by 6 bases and J by 4 bases, with 10 bases between the two germline ends. This CDR3 has 12 amino acids. CDR1 and CDR2 (germline): MNHEY, SVGEGT. The CDR3 here is CASSRQAYEQYF. CDR3 DNA sequence: TGTGCCAGCAGCCGACAGGCTTACGAGCAGTACTTC.

The chain is built from TRBV18 and TRBJ1-2; D gene uncertain. The V gene lost 0 bases and the J gene lost 2 bases, with 10 bases spanning the gap. CDR3 size: 15 residues. Germline V gene sequence: CDR1 KGHSH, CDR2 LQKENI. Written as DNA, the CDR3 is TGTGCCAGCTCACCACCGACGGGATCAAACTATGGCTACACCTTC. Its protein is CASSPPTGSNYGYTF.

In this sample, this clone turned up a few times. The chain recombines TRBV24-1 with TRBJ1-3; D gene unclear. CDR3 size: 14 residues. V lost 4 bases and J 6 bases, leaving 12 bases between the germline ends. CDR1 is KGHDR and CDR2 is SFDVKD in the germline V gene. In DNA form, the CDR3 reads TGTGCCACCAGTGACCCGGACTCCCCAAACACCATATATTTT. It translates to CATSDPDSPNTIYF.

The chain uses TRBV27 and TRBJ1-5; 7 bases are a match to TRBD1. From germline, CDR1 is MNHEY and CDR2 SMNVEV (reference sequence). Unmatched junction bases numbered 30, after V lost 10 bases and J lost 0 bases. This CDR3 region has 22 residues. CDR3 nucleotide sequence: TGTGCCAACAAAGGGGCCGTCAGGGAGTCAGGGGGGTACGGGGATAGCAATCAGCCCCAGCATTTT. The encoded protein is CANKGAVRESGGYGDSNQPQHF.

The chain employs TRBV19 and TRBJ2-3, with 7 positions matching TRBD2. The CDR3 is 15 residues long. Looked up from germline, CDR1 is LNHDA and CDR2 is SQIVND (reference sequence). The trim removed 1 base at V and 5 bases at J, leaving 6 bases unmatched. The CDR3, as DNA: TGTGCCAGTAGTATAGGGGCGGGAGAGGGAGATACGCAGTATTTT. Its protein product is CASSIGAGEGDTQYF.

DNA of the CDR3: TGTGCCAGCAGCCAAGGGACAGGAGTAAATGAAAAACTGTTTTTT. It specifies CASSQGTGVNEKLFF. The chain joins TRBV7-9 to TRBJ1-4; the match to TRBD1 covers 8 bases. V shed 5 bases, J shed 5 bases, and the junction held 7 bases outside the gene matches. In germline, CDR1 is SEHNR, CDR2 FQNEAQ (reference sequence). This CDR3 contains 15 residues.

This chain links TRBV2 with TRBJ1-3; 11 nucleotides line up with TRBD1. After removal of 6 bases from V and 0 bases from J, the junction contained 4 bases not matched to a gene. The CDR3 sequence is 16 residues long. The germline V gene encodes CDR1 SNHLY and CDR2 FYNNEI. CDR3 sequence reads: CASRGDRGTSGNTIYF. The CDR3 DNA reads TGTGCCAGCAGGGGGGACAGGGGGACCTCTGGAAACACCATATATTTT.

The genes are TRBV19 and TRBJ1-6; D is uncertain. V was shortened by 5 bases and J by 6 bases, with 14 bases between the two germline ends. The CDR3 extends over 15 amino acids. Looked up from germline, CDR1 is LNHDA and CDR2 is SQIVND (reference sequence). The DNA for the CDR3 is TGTGCCAGTAGTCCTGACACCGGCCCTAATTCACCCCTCCACTTT. Translated, it gives CASSPDTGPNSPLHF.

The chain has TRBV5-4 and TRBJ2-3; TRBD2 matches at 14 bases. After removal of 5 bases from V and 1 base from J, the junction contained 6 bases not matched to a gene. From germline, CDR1 is SGHNT and CDR2 YYREEE (reference sequence). This CDR3 contains 17 residues. The CDR3 nucleotides read TGTGCCAGCAGGGCGAGGGGACTAGCGGGGGGCACAGATACGCAGTATTTT. This gives the protein CASRARGLAGGTDTQYF.

Written as DNA, the CDR3 is TGTGCCAGCAGCCGTGGACAGGGAGACGGAGCTTTCTTT. This encodes CASSRGQGDGAFF. The chain combines TRBV7-9 with TRBJ1-1; 8 nucleotides line up with TRBD1. The V and J ends lost 5 bases and 10 bases, in that order; junction bases with no gene match: 9. The CDR3 is made up of 13 amino acids. Germline assignment: CDR1 SEHNR and CDR2 FQNEAQ (reference sequence).

Regarding this clone: This specimen includes other DNA sequences encoding the same CDR3. The rearrangement uses TRBV30 and TRBJ2-1, with 8 nucleotides matching TRBD2. The germline V gene has CDR1 GTSNPN and CDR2 SVGIG (reference sequence). The CDR3 extends over 16 amino acids. The V gene end was trimmed by 0 bases and the J gene end by 4 bases; junction bases not matched to a gene: 8. CDR3 protein: CAWSVLAGGPYNEQFF. Here the CDR3 DNA reads TGTGCCTGGAGTGTACTGGCGGGGGGCCCATACAATGAGCAGTTCTTC.

The CDR3 DNA sequence: TGCGCCAGCAGTGCTAGCGGGGGCACAGATACGCAGTATTTT. It encodes CASSASGGTDTQYF. V usage is TRBV10-1 and J usage is TRBJ2-3, with 9 nucleotides matching TRBD2. The CDR3 spans 14 residues. Per the germline V gene, CDR1 is WNHNN and CDR2 is SYGVQD (reference sequence). Trimming removed 4 bases from V and 1 base from J; junction bases left unmatched: 0.

The rearrangement uses TRBV30 and TRBJ1-1; no definite D call. Germline values: CDR1 GTSNPN, CDR2 SVGIG (reference sequence). V was shortened by 2 bases and J by 4 bases, with 14 bases between the two germline ends. The CDR3 contains 14 residues. The CDR3 DNA reads as TGTGCCTGGAGTTCAATGACGGGGAGCACTGAAGCTTTCTTT. This sequence encodes CAWSSMTGSTEAFF.

The chain couples TRBV15 to TRBJ1-4; TRBD1 matches at 9 bases. Germline V gives CDR1 LNHNV, CDR2 YYDKDF (reference sequence). V shed 1 base and J 2 bases; nucleotides not matched to a gene: 8. The CDR3 runs 18 residues. The CDR3 reads CATSRGLDRGATNEKLFF. In DNA, the CDR3 is TGTGCCACCAGCAGAGGATTGGACAGGGGTGCGACTAATGAAAAACTGTTTTTT.

The chain combines TRBV2 with TRBJ1-5, with a tentative D call TRBD1 (6 bases). The CDR3 runs to 13 residues. Trimming took off 7 bases at V and 3 bases at J, with 10 bases between the two ends. Germline values: CDR1 SNHLY, CDR2 FYNNEI. The CDR3 DNA follows: TGTGCCAGCAACCGGGACAACAATCAGCCCCAGCATTTT. Translation: CASNRDNNQPQHF.

The chain uses TRBV5-5 and TRBJ2-7, with D possibly TRBD1 on 7 matching bases. With 4 bases removed from V and 2 bases from J, the gap between germline ends came to 13 bases. CDR3 length equals 14 residues. In germline, CDR1 is SGHKS, CDR2 YYEKEE (reference sequence). The CDR3, as DNA: TGTGCCAGCAGCCGCGGGACAGCGACCTACGAGCAGTACTTC. Translating gives CASSRGTATYEQYF.